The T cell receptor (beta chain) under discussion was sequenced for a study of blood T cell repertoires in COVID-19. Turning to the study itself: Sites across the United States, Italy and Spain contributed samples from acute and convalescent COVID-19.

The CDR3 runs to 17 residues. In the study's own analysis: For nucleated cells, counts were estimated from reference gene primer amplification. Sequencing was performed with immunoSEQ multiplex PCR; in TCRdb, only in-frame clones are kept and a portion is missing. D and trimming come from the DNA, and the V and J calls and clone size come from that table. The data contain about 160,000 clones, roughly 93% of them singletons. The sample consisted of peripheral blood. This chain uses TRBV12-2 with TRBJ2-7; the table's D gene call, TRBD1, was not cross checked with the DNA. TRBV12-2 is an annotated pseudogene. The sequence was obtained from a man between 18 and 29 years old with acute or convalescent COVID-19. The CDR3 region is CASRITGGPGYCDEQYF. The CDR3 DNA reads TGTGCAAGTCGCATCACAGGGGGCCCTGGCTATTGCGACGAGCAGTACTTC.